This T cell receptor (beta chain) was retrieved from a study of control samples from healthy donors and cancer patients (dated by TCRdb to 2020 to 2021). Note on this clone: It has no known antigen specificity. Qualities for individual bases were not recorded, and no much larger clone is one base off.

Library construction relied on the immunoSEQ multiplex PCR assay. Drawn from immuneACCESS, this table holds only the in-frame rearrangements with V and J called that TCRdb kept. Clones are partly lost; checked studies trace under half to an unresolved V gene and leave the rest unexplained. This sample is represented by 15,000 to 20,000 clones; about 86% of them were singletons. Together, the top ten hold 11% of the sample. CDR1 and CDR2, looked up from the germline V gene (reference sequence), are PRHDT and FYEKMQ. The CDR3 goes from the cysteine to the phenylalanine over 19 residues. Only the CDR3 DNA stays, 57 bases, in frame from base 1. Unmatched junction bases come to 18, with V trimmed by 5 bases and J by 1 base.

The TCR comes from a woman aged 70-85 years with colorectal cancer. The sequenced sample was PBMCs. The rearrangement combines TRBV13 with TRBJ2-5, with TRBD2 identical over 8 junction bases. For the CDR3, the sequence is CASSASGGWLAGPQETQYF. The DNA is as follows: TGTGCCAGCAGCGCTAGTGGGGGCTGGCTAGCGGGCCCCCAAGAGACCCAGTACTTC.